Below, 16 T cell receptor beta chains from the same sample are listed, as sequenced in a study of shared clonotypes between healthy human individuals. Assay: immunoSEQ multiplex PCR; the TCRdb copy retains only in-frame clones and omits some. The sample holds hundreds of thousands of clones, 90% to 96% seen once. Sequenced: naive CD4+ T cells sorted from blood. Subset described: CD45RA+ positively selected. The receptors here all came from a woman aged 30 to 39 in good health.

The chain carries TRBV9 and TRBJ1-1; D unclear. This CDR3 spans 14 amino acids. Germline V gene data show CDR1 as SGDLS and CDR2 as YYNGEE. V lost 6 bases to trimming and J lost 4 bases, with 16 bases between them. The CDR3 DNA reads TGTGCCAGCAAACCTGGGAAGGAGGGCACTGAAGCTTTCTTT. Translating gives CASKPGKEGTEAFF.

The J gene is TRBJ2-7, the V gene TRBV15; possible D gene TRBD1, 5 bases. The ends were cut back, 4 bases at V and 3 bases at J, with 13 bases in the middle. Per the germline V gene, CDR1 is LNHNV and CDR2 is YYDKDF (reference sequence). This CDR3 contains 14 residues. The CDR3 spells CATSNAGIVYEQYF. The CDR3 DNA is TGTGCCACCAGCAATGCAGGGATAGTCTACGAGCAGTACTTC.

The rearrangement uses TRBV27 and TRBJ2-2; 8 bases align to TRBD2. CDR3 length: 16 residues. V was pared by 5 bases and J by 0 bases, with 5 bases of the junction left unmatched. Germline CDR1 is MNHEY and CDR2 is SMNVEV (reference sequence). The CDR3 spells CASSRRGLANTGELFF. The CDR3 nucleotides are TGTGCCAGCAGTCGGAGGGGACTAGCGAACACCGGGGAGCTGTTTTTT.

This clone was recorded once. V usage is TRBV21-1 and J usage is TRBJ2-3; the DNA was not used to check the table's D call, TRBD2. TRBV21-1 is a pseudogene locus. The length of the CDR3 is 16 residues. The CDR3 DNA reads TGTGCCAGCAGCAAAGGGTTGCGGGAGGGCGTAGATACGCAGTATTTT. Amino acid sequence: CASSKGLREGVDTQYF.

The genes are TRBV6-5 and TRBJ1-1; D unresolved. The CDR3 covers 15 residues. The V gene's germline CDR1 is MNHEY and CDR2 SVGAGI. Trimming shortened V by 4 bases and J by 1 base, and 13 bases separated the two germline ends. The CDR3 reads CASSWGFGTNTEAFF. For the CDR3, the DNA is TGTGCCAGCAGTTGGGGTTTTGGCACGAACACTGAAGCTTTCTTT.

V is TRBV7-9 and J is TRBJ1-1, with TRBD1 matching 10 bases. V lost 5 bases and J lost 7; bases outside the gene matches: 4. CDR3 length: 13 residues. Germline V CDR1 and CDR2: SEHNR, FQNEAQ (reference sequence). For the CDR3, the DNA is TGTGCCAGCAGCCAAGGACAGGGGGTTGAAGCTTTCTTT. This encodes CASSQGQGVEAFF. Supplemented by reference TRBV7-9 and TRBJ1-1, the full variable domain reads DTGVSQNPRHKITKRGQNVTFRCDPISEHNRLYWYRQTLGQGPEFLTYFQNEAQLEKSRLLSDRFSAERPKGSFSTLEIQRTEQGDSAMYLCASSQGQGVEAFFGQGTRLTVV.

The V and J genes are TRBV19 and TRBJ1-6; D might be TRBD1 (5 bases). The CDR3 extends over 15 amino acids. Germline assignment: CDR1 LNHDA and CDR2 SQIVND (reference sequence). CDR3 nucleotide sequence: TGTGCGACGAAGAACTCAGGGACGCCTGGTTCACCCCTCCACTTT. As protein: CATKNSGTPGSPLHF. Supplemented by reference TRBV19 and TRBJ1-6, the full variable domain reads DGGITQSPKYLFRKEGQNVTLSCEQNLNHDAMYWYRQDPGQGLRLIYYSQIVNDFQKGDIAEGYSVSREKKESFPLTVTSAQKNPTAFYLCATKNSGTPGSPLHFGNGTRLTVT.

The V and J genes are TRBV2 and TRBJ2-7, with 8 bases fitting TRBD1. Germline CDR1 is SNHLY and CDR2 is FYNNEI. The V and J ends lost 7 bases and 0 bases, in that order; junction bases with no gene match: 8. The CDR3 has 15 residues. In DNA, the CDR3 is TGTGCCAGCAATACTCCCGGACAGGGCTCCTACGAGCAGTACTTC. This codes for CASNTPGQGSYEQYF. Filled out from reference TRBV2 and TRBJ2-7, the complete variable domain reads EPEVTQTPSHQVTQMGQEVILRCVPISNHLYFYWYRQILGQKVEFLVSFYNNEISEKSEIFDDQFSVERPDGSNFTLKIRSTKLEDSAMYFCASNTPGQGSYEQYFGPGTRLTVT.

The sample holds one count of this clone. The rearrangement links TRBV30 to TRBJ2-7; D might be TRBD2 (6 bases). The germline V gene encodes CDR1 GTSNPN and CDR2 SVGIG (reference sequence). V was shortened by 2 bases and J by 4 bases, with 15 bases between the two germline ends. This CDR3 contains 14 residues. CDR3 protein: CAWSSGPGGYEQYF. CDR3 DNA: TGTGCCTGGAGTTCCGGGCCCGGGGGATACGAGCAGTACTTC. Based on the CDR3 plus reference TRBV30 and TRBJ2-7, the full variable domain is SQTIHQWPATLVQPVGSPLSLECTVEGTSNPNLYWYRQAAGRGLQLLFYSVGIGQISSEVPQNLSASRPQDRQFILSSKKLLLSDSGFYLCAWSSGPGGYEQYFGPGTRLTVT.

This chain joins TRBV11-2 and TRBJ1-6; no reliable D call. Trimming left V 3 bases short and J 8 bases short, with 14 bases between. From germline, CDR1 is SGHAT and CDR2 FQNNGV. This CDR3 is 15 amino acids long. The CDR3 region is CASSFGGNPDSPLHF. CDR3 coding DNA: TGTGCCAGCAGCTTCGGAGGGAATCCTGATTCACCCCTCCACTTT.

The genes are TRBV18 and TRBJ2-7, with D possibly being TRBD1 (6 bases). The CDR3 covers 13 residues. The germline gives CDR1 KGHSH, CDR2 LQKENI. With 3 bases removed from V and 3 bases from J, the gap between germline ends came to 9 bases. In nucleotides, the CDR3 is TGTGCCAGCTCACCCACAGGGTACTACGAGCAGTACTTC. Residues: CASSPTGYYEQYF.

The rearrangement uses TRBV28 and TRBJ1-2; D is undetermined. The V end lost 7 bases, the J end lost 1 base, and 10 bases lay between the germline ends. The CDR3 length is 13 residues. Germline CDR1 reads MDHEN; CDR2 reads SYDVKM. The CDR3 region has the DNA TGTGCCAGCACGGACGCTAATAACTATGGCTACACCTTC. Translation gives CASTDANNYGYTF.

The chain combines TRBV10-3 with TRBJ2-7; maybe TRBD2 (5 bases). Germline values: CDR1 ENHRY, CDR2 SYGVKD. Deletions cut 4 bases from V and 0 bases from J, with 10 bases between. CDR3 length equals 14 residues. The CDR3 is CAISVSGSSYEQYF. Here the CDR3 DNA reads TGTGCCATCAGTGTTTCGGGGAGCTCCTACGAGCAGTACTTC.

This sequence joins TRBV2 and TRBJ2-1; D remains unclear. CDR3 length: 12 residues. V was shortened by 6 bases and J by 5 bases, with 8 bases between the two germline ends. CDR1 is SNHLY, CDR2 FYNNEI, per germline. This CDR3 is CASRTTNNEQFF. CDR3 DNA sequence: TGTGCCAGCAGAACTACTAACAATGAGCAGTTCTTC.

The rearrangement joins TRBV18 to TRBJ1-2, with 8 bases aligning to TRBD1. CDR3 length: 15 amino acids. Trimming took 3 bases from V and 0 from J; bases not matched to a gene: 3. Germline V lookup: CDR1 KGHSH, CDR2 LQKENI. Written as DNA, the CDR3 is TGTGCCAGCTCACCGGGACAGGTAGCTAACTATGGCTACACCTTC. Translating gives CASSPGQVANYGYTF. The complete variable domain, with remaining parts taken from reference TRBV18 and TRBJ1-2, reads NAGVMQNPRHLVRRRGQEARLRCSPMKGHSHVYWYRQLPEEGLKFMVYLQKENIIDESGMPKERFSAEFPKEGPSILRIQQVVRGDSAAYFCASSPGQVANYGYTFGSGTRLTVV.

The chain employs TRBV6-5 and TRBJ2-1; TRBD2 matches 11 bases. This CDR3 has 15 amino acids. V gave up 6 bases and J gave up 7 bases; unmatched junction bases: 8. Germline CDR1 and CDR2: MNHEY and SVGAGI. The CDR3 loop reads CASRAPGLADNEQFF. The CDR3 DNA reads TGTGCCAGCAGAGCGCCGGGACTAGCGGATAATGAGCAGTTCTTC.